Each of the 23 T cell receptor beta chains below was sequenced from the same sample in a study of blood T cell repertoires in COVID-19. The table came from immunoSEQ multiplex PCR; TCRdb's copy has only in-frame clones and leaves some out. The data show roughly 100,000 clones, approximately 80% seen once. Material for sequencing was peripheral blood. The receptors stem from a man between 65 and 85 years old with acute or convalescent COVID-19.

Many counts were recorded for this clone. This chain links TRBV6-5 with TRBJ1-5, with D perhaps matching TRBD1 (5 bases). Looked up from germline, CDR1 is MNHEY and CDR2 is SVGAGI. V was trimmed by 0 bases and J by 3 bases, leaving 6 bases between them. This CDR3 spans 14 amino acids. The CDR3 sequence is CASSYSRDNQPQHF. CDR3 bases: TGTGCCAGCAGTTACTCCAGGGACAATCAGCCCCAGCATTTT.

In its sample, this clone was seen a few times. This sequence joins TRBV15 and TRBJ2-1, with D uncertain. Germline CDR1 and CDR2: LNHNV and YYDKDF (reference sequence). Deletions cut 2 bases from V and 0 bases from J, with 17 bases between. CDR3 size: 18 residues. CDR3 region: CATSRRKGAKSSYNEQFF. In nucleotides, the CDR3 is TGTGCCACCAGCAGACGAAAAGGAGCGAAGAGCTCCTACAATGAGCAGTTCTTC.

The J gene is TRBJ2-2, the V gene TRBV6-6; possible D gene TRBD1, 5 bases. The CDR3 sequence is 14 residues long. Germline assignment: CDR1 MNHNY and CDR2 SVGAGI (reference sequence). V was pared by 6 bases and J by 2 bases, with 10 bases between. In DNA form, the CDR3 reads TGTGCCAGCAGCCTACAGGCTAACACCGGGGAGCTGTTTTTT. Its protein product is CASSLQANTGELFF.

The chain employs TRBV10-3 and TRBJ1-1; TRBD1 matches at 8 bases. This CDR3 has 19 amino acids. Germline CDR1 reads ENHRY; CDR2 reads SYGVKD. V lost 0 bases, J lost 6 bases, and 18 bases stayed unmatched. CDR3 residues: CAISESGPGRGRGVAEAFF. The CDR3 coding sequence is TGTGCCATCAGTGAGTCGGGTCCTGGCAGGGGGCGAGGGGTAGCTGAAGCTTTCTTT.

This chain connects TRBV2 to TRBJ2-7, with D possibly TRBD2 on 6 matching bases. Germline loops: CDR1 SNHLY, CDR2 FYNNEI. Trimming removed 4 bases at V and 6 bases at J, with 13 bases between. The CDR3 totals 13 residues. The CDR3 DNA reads TGTGCCAGCAGTGTACTAGCTTCAGGCGAGCAGTACTTC. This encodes CASSVLASGEQYF.

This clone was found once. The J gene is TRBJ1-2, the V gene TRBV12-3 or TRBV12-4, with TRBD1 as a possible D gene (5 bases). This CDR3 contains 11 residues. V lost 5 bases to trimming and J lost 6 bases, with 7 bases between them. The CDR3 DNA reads TGTGCCAGCAGTCAGGGCAATGGCTACACCTTC. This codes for CASSQGNGYTF.

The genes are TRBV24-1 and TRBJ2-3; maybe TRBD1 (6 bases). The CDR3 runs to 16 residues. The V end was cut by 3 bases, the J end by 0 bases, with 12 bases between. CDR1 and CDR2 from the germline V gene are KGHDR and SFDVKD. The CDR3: CATSDPTGMSTDTQYF. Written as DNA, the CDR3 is TGTGCCACCAGTGATCCCACAGGGATGAGCACAGATACGCAGTATTTT.

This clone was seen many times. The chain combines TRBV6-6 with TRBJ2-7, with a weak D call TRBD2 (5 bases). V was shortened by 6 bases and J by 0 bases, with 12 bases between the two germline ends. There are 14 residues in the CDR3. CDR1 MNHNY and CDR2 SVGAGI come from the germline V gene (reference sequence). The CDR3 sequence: CASRPGDVSYEQYV. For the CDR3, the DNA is TGTGCCAGCAGACCCGGGGATGTCTCCTACGAGCAGTACGTC.

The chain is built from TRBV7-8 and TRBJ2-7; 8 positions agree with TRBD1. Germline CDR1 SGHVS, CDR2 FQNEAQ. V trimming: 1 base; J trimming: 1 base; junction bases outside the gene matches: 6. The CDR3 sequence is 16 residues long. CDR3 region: CASSLEGTGISYEQYV. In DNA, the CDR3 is TGTGCCAGCAGCTTAGAAGGGACAGGAATTTCCTACGAGCAGTACGTC.

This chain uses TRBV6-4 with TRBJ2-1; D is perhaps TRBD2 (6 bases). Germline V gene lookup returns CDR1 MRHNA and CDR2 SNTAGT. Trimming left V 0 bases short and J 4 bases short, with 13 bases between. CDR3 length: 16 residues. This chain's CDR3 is CASSDSGGQEYNEQFF. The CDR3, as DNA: TGTGCCAGCAGTGACTCGGGGGGTCAGGAATACAATGAGCAGTTCTTC.

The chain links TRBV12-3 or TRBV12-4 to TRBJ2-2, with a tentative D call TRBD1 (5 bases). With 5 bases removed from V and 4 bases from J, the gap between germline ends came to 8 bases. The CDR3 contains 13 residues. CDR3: CASSDSVTGELFF. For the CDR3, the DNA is TGTGCCAGCAGTGACAGCGTCACCGGGGAGCTGTTTTTT.

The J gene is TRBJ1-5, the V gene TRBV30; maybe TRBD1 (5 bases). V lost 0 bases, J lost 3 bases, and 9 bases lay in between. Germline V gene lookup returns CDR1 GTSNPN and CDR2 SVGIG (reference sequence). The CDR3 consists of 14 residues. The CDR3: CAWSVQGDNQPQHF. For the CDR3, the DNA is TGTGCCTGGAGTGTGCAGGGTGACAATCAGCCCCAGCATTTT.

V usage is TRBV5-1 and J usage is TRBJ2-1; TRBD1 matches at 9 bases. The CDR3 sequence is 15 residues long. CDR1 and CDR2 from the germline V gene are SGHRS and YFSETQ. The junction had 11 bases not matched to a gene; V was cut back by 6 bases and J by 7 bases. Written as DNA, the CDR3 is TGCGCCAGCACCACTGGGGACAGGGAAGGGAATGAGCAGTTCTTC. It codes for CASTTGDREGNEQFF.

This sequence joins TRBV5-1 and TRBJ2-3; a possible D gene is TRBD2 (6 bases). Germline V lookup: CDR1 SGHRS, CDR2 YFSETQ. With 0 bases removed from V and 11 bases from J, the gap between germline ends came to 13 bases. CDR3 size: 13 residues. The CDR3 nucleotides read TGCGCCAGCAGCTTGGGAGGCGGGGATCTGCAGTATTTT. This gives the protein CASSLGGGDLQYF.

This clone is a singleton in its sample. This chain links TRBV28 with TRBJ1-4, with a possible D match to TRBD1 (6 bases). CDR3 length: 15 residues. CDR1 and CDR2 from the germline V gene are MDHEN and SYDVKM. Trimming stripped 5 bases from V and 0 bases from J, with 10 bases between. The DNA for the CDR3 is TGTGCCAGCAGTGACTCAGGGGCAACTAATGAAAAACTGTTTTTT. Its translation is CASSDSGATNEKLFF.

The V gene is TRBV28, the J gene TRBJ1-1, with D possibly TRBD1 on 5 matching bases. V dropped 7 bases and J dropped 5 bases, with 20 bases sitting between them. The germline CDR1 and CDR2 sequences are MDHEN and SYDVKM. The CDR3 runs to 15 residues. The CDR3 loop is CASIGPVQGGTEAFF. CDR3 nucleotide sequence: TGTGCCAGCATTGGGCCCGTTCAGGGTGGAACTGAAGCTTTCTTT.

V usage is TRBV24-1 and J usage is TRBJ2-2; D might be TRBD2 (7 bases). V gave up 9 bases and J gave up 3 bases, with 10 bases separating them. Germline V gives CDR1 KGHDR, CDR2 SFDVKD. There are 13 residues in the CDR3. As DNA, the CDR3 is TGTGCCACCGCGGGGGCAGACACCGGGGAGCTGTTTTTT. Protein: CATAGADTGELFF.

CDR3 sequence: CASRRTSGSSSKNEQFF. Written as DNA, the CDR3 is TGTGCCAGCAGGCGAACTAGCGGGAGCTCCTCCAAGAATGAGCAGTTCTTC. The chain couples TRBV6-6 to TRBJ2-1, with 11 nucleotides matching TRBD2. V dropped 6 bases and J dropped 7; count of bases not matched to a gene: 14. The CDR3 extends over 17 amino acids. Germline-derived CDR1 and CDR2 are MNHNY and SVGAGI (reference sequence).

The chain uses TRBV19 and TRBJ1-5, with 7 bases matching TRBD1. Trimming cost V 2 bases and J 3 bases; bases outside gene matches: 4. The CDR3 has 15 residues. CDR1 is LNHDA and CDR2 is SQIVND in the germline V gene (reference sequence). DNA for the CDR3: TGTGCCAGTAGTATAAAGGGACAGACCAATCAGCCCCAGCATTTT. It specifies CASSIKGQTNQPQHF.

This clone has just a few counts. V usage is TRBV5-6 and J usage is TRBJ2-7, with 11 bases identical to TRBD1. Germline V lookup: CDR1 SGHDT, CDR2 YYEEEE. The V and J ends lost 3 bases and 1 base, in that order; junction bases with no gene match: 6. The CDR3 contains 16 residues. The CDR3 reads CASSSWGTGGSYEQYF. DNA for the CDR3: TGTGCCAGCAGCTCCTGGGGGACAGGGGGTTCCTACGAGCAGTACTTC.

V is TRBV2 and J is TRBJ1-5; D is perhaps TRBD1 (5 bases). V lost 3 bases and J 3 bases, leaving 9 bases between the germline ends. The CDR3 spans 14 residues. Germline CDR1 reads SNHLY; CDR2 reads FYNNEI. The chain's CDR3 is CASSDQGDNQPQHF. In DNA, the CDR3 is TGTGCCAGCAGTGATCAAGGGGACAATCAGCCCCAGCATTTT.

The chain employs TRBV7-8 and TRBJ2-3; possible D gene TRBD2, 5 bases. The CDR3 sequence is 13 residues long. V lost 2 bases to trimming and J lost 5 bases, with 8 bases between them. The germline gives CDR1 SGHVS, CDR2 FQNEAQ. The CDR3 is CASSLISGDTQYF. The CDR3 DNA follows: TGTGCCAGCAGCTTAATAAGCGGAGATACGCAGTATTTT. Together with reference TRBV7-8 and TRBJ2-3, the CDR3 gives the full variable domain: GAGVSQSPRYKVAKRGQDVALRCDPISGHVSLFWYQQALGQGPEFLTYFQNEAQLDKSGLPSDRFFAERPEGSVSTLKIQRTQQEDSAVYLCASSLISGDTQYFGPGTRLTVL.

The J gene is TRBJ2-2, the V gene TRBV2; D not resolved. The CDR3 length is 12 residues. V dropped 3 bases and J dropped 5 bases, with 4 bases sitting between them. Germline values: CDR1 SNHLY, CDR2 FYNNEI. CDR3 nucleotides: TGTGCCAGCAGTGATCCAACCGGGGAGCTGTTTTTT. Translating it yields CASSDPTGELFF.